These 2 T cell receptor beta chains share one sample of origin, sequenced in a study of glioma-infiltrating T cells. Using RNA template, CDR3s of TCR alpha and beta were amplified with iRepertoire arm-PCR. One entry per CDR3 protein, called by TCRdb with MiXCR from the multiplex PCR reads. The sample includes fewer than 500,000 distinct CDR3 sequences, around 38% of them seen just once. The sequencing sample was made of glioma tissue, nonneoplastic brain tissue, or PBMCs (not recorded which). Receptors originate from a human donor with low-grade glioma or glioblastoma, undergoing nonglioma brain surgery, or in good health (not recorded which).

This clonotype was seen only a few times. CDR3 in amino acids: CASSYAPGRAEIGELFF. The CDR3 nucleotides read TGTGCCAGCAGTTATGCTCCCGGGAGGGCCGAGATCGGGGAGCTGTTTTTT. The chain uses TRBV6-2 or TRBV6-3 and TRBJ2-2; 8 nucleotides line up with TRBD2. This CDR3 is 17 amino acids long. Germline trimming cut 3 bases from V and 7 bases from J; bases unmatched to any gene: 13. Germline CDR1 reads MNHEY; CDR2 reads SVGEGT.

This clonotype appeared a few times. The chain uses TRBV4-3 and TRBJ2-7; D is undetermined. The CDR3 is 15 residues long. V gave up 0 bases and J gave up 2 bases, with 11 bases separating them. Germline CDR1 reads LGHNA; CDR2 reads YSLEER. The CDR3 region has the DNA TGCGCCAGCAGCCAAGACTGGAGTATTCCCTACGAGCAGTACTTC. Its translation is CASSQDWSIPYEQYF.